The 32 T cell receptor beta chains reported below all come from one sample, sequenced in a study of shared clonotypes between healthy human individuals. Only in-frame clones appear in the TCRdb table, and some are missing; sequencing was by immunoSEQ multiplex PCR. The sample carries millions of clones, 85% to 95% recorded once. Sequencing input: naive CD4+ T cells sorted from blood. Subset indicated: CD45RA+ positively selected. These receptor sequences come from a man aged 18 to 29 in good health.

With respect to this clone: Other nucleotide sequences from this sample produce the same CDR3. V is TRBV30 and J is TRBJ2-1; possibly TRBD1 for D (6 bases). CDR1 and CDR2 from the germline V gene are GTSNPN and SVGIG (reference sequence). This CDR3 comprises 13 residues. V was trimmed by 4 bases and J by 4 bases, leaving 11 bases between them. Written as DNA, the CDR3 is TGTGCCTGGAACAGGGACCATTACAATGAGCAGTTCTTC. It is translated as CAWNRDHYNEQFF.

This chain links TRBV5-6 with TRBJ2-7; tentative D call: TRBD1 (5 bases). V was clipped by 4 bases and J by 2 bases, with 10 bases between them. The V gene's germline CDR1 is SGHDT and CDR2 YYEEEE. The CDR3 contains 13 residues. For the CDR3, the DNA is TGTGCCAGCAGCCCAGGGCCGACCTACGAGCAGTACTTC. It encodes CASSPGPTYEQYF. The full variable domain, in which reference TRBV5-6 and TRBJ2-7 provide the parts outside the CDR3, is DAGVTQSPTHLIKTRGQQVTLRCSPKSGHDTVSWYQQALGQGPQFIFQYYEEEERQRGNFPDRFSGHQFPNYSSELNVNALLLGDSALYLCASSPGPTYEQYFGPGTRLTVT.

This chain joins TRBV6-8 and TRBJ2-7; TRBD2 matches 9 bases. This CDR3 has 21 residues. The V gene end was trimmed by 4 bases and the J gene end by 0 bases; junction bases not matched to a gene: 22. The V gene's germline CDR1 is MNHGY and CDR2 SAAAGT. In DNA form, the CDR3 reads TGTGCCAGCAGTTCTATGACGGGGGGCTGCGCTAGCGGGATCCTCTCCTACGAGCAGTACTTC. Its translation is CASSSMTGGCASGILSYEQYF.

The V and J genes are TRBV2 and TRBJ2-4, with D uncertain. The CDR3 contains 13 residues. The V gene lost 3 bases and the J gene lost 6 bases, with 9 bases spanning the gap. The germline gives CDR1 SNHLY, CDR2 FYNNEI. DNA for the CDR3: TGTGCCAGCAGTGAGATAACGGGAAACATTCAGTACTTC. Residues: CASSEITGNIQYF.

This rearrangement joins TRBV7-2 to TRBJ2-1; 11 bases fit TRBD2. Germline trimming cut 5 bases from V and 6 bases from J; bases unmatched to any gene: 6. This CDR3 has 15 residues. Germline V lookup: CDR1 SGHTA, CDR2 FQGNSA. The CDR3 nucleotides are TGTGCCAGCAGCCCTACTAGCGGGAGTTTCAATGAGCAGTTCTTC. Its protein is CASSPTSGSFNEQFF.

This chain joins TRBV19 and TRBJ1-1; D possibly corresponds to TRBD1 (6 bases). Germline V gives CDR1 LNHDA, CDR2 SQIVND (reference sequence). This CDR3 has 12 residues. The V end lost 6 bases, the J end lost 5 bases, and 10 bases lay between the germline ends. The CDR3 is CASRDSTTEAFF. CDR3 bases: TGTGCCAGTAGGGACAGCACTACTGAAGCTTTCTTT.

As regards this clone: Mismatch with germline at one junction end may stem from a read error. The chain couples TRBV7-7 to TRBJ1-5; no definite D call. This CDR3 is 14 amino acids long. The germline V gene encodes CDR1 SSHAT and CDR2 FNYEAQ (reference sequence). This chain's CDR3 is CASSRGRQNQPQHF. In DNA, the CDR3 is TGTGCTAGCAGCCGAGGACGGCAAAATCAGCCCCAGCATTTT.

The V and J genes are TRBV6-5 and TRBJ2-2; D gene ambiguous. Germline V gene data show CDR1 as MNHEY and CDR2 as SVGAGI. The CDR3 spans 14 residues. Trimming stripped 2 bases from V and 4 bases from J, with 8 bases between. Here the CDR3 DNA reads TGTGCCAGCAGTTACGGGCAGTCCACCGGGGAGCTGTTTTTT. It encodes CASSYGQSTGELFF.

The chain has TRBV10-3 and TRBJ2-5; weak D call: TRBD1 (5 bases). Germline assignment: CDR1 ENHRY and CDR2 SYGVKD. The CDR3 contains 15 residues. V lost 0 bases and J lost 0, with 8 bases in between. The CDR3 DNA reads as TGTGCCATCAGTGAGTCGGGGCAGGACCAAGAGACCCAGTACTTC. Protein: CAISESGQDQETQYF.

The J gene is TRBJ2-3, the V gene TRBV29-1; possible D gene TRBD1, 6 bases. Germline V gene sequence: CDR1 SQVTM, CDR2 ANQGSEA. V was trimmed by 3 bases and J by 3 bases, leaving 10 bases between them. This CDR3 spans 13 amino acids. CDR3 in amino acids: CSVETGPTDTQYF. The CDR3 DNA reads as TGCAGCGTTGAGACAGGCCCTACAGATACGCAGTATTTT.

CDR3 DNA sequence: TGTGCCAGTAGTTCGGGGAGTAGGAATTCACCCCTCCACTTT. Translation: CASSSGSRNSPLHF. V and J are TRBV19 and TRBJ1-6; D remains unclear. Germline CDR1 is LNHDA and CDR2 is SQIVND (reference sequence). The V gene lost 5 bases and the J gene lost 7 bases, with 12 bases spanning the gap. This CDR3 is 14 amino acids long.

The rearrangement joins TRBV14 to TRBJ2-7; 7 bases agree with TRBD1. Germline CDR1 SGHDN, CDR2 FVKESK. CDR3 length: 13 amino acids. V was clipped by 4 bases and J by 7 bases; unmatched bases: 7. CDR3 amino acids: CASSRDSSREQYF. The CDR3 DNA reads as TGTGCCAGCAGCCGGGACAGTTCCAGAGAGCAGTACTTC.

CDR3 bases: TGTGCCAGCAGCTTGGCCGAAGTGAACACTGAAGCTTTCTTT. The encoded protein is CASSLAEVNTEAFF. The V call is TRBV5-4, the J call TRBJ1-1; D remains ambiguous. Trimming pared 0 bases from V and 0 bases from J, leaving 6 bases between. Looked up from germline, CDR1 is SGHNT and CDR2 is YYREEE (reference sequence). This CDR3 region has 14 residues.

This sequence joins TRBV7-2 and TRBJ2-7, with D tentatively TRBD1 or TRBD2 (5 bases each). Germline V gene data show CDR1 as SGHTA and CDR2 as FQGNSA. The CDR3 spans 15 residues. V shed 4 bases and J shed 0 bases, with 13 bases lying between them. The CDR3 sequence is CASSSGTLSSYEQYF. DNA of the CDR3: TGTGCCAGCAGCTCCGGGACGCTGAGCTCCTACGAGCAGTACTTC.

The chain links TRBV5-1 to TRBJ1-2; D perhaps matches TRBD1 (5 bases). Germline CDR1 is SGHRS and CDR2 is YFSETQ. The CDR3 has 15 residues. The V and J ends lost 2 bases and 6 bases respectively, with 17 bases between them. CDR3 coding DNA: TGCGCCAGCAGCTTTCCCCCCGGGGGTTTTCATGGCTACACCTTC. Translated: CASSFPPGGFHGYTF.

The chain recombines TRBV5-4 with TRBJ2-2; TRBD1 aligns across 8 bases. The J segment lost 5 bases and the V segment lost 1 base, leaving 13 bases of the junction unmatched. The CDR3 is 18 amino acids. Germline V lookup: CDR1 SGHNT, CDR2 YYREEE (reference sequence). CDR3 nucleotide sequence: TGTGCCAGCAGCTTGCCGGCGTTAGGACAGGGTCGGACCGGGGAGCTGTTTTTT. Protein product: CASSLPALGQGRTGELFF.

The gene calls are TRBV7-9 and TRBJ1-3; 8 nucleotides match TRBD1. CDR1 SEHNR and CDR2 FQNEAQ come from the germline V gene (reference sequence). The junction had 9 bases not matched to a gene; V was cut back by 5 bases and J by 0 bases. This CDR3 has 17 amino acids. CDR3 coding DNA: TGTGCCAGCAGCCCCCGACAGGGGACAAGCTCTGGAAACACCATATATTTT. It translates to CASSPRQGTSSGNTIYF. Based on the CDR3 plus reference TRBV7-9 and TRBJ1-3, the full variable domain is DTGVSQNPRHKITKRGQNVTFRCDPISEHNRLYWYRQTLGQGPEFLTYFQNEAQLEKSRLLSDRFSAERPKGSFSTLEIQRTEQGDSAMYLCASSPRQGTSSGNTIYFGEGSWLTVV.

About this clone itself: This same CDR3 is encoded by further DNA sequences in the sample. The gene calls are TRBV9 and TRBJ2-3; 14 nucleotides align to TRBD2. CDR1 SGDLS and CDR2 YYNGEE come from the germline V gene. The V and J ends lost 3 bases and 1 base, in that order; junction bases with no gene match: 1. The CDR3 covers 16 residues. The CDR3 bases are TGTGCCAGCAGCGCGGGACTAGCGGGGGGCACAGATACGCAGTATTTT. It yields the protein CASSAGLAGGTDTQYF.

The rearrangement joins TRBV2 to TRBJ2-5, with 7 bases matching TRBD1. Per germline, CDR1 SNHLY and CDR2 FYNNEI. The CDR3 contains 13 residues. The J segment lost 2 bases and the V segment lost 8 bases, leaving 5 bases of the junction unmatched. The CDR3 coding sequence is TGTGCCAGCCGAGACAGGGATCAAGAGACCCAGTACTTC. This sequence encodes CASRDRDQETQYF.

The rearrangement joins TRBV10-3 to TRBJ2-7, with D unclear. Trimming took off 3 bases at V and 6 bases at J, with 6 bases between the two ends. Germline lookup yields CDR1 ENHRY and CDR2 SYGVKD. The CDR3 length is 11 residues. The CDR3 DNA reads TGTGCCATCAGTGACAGTTTCGAGCAGTACTTC. It yields the protein CAISDSFEQYF.

This chain links TRBV6-1 with TRBJ1-2; D unclear. Germline loops: CDR1 MNHNS, CDR2 SASEGT. CDR3 length: 13 amino acids. V lost 3 bases and J lost 4, with 9 bases in between. The CDR3 reads CASSEGKVYGYTF. CDR3 bases: TGTGCCAGCAGTGAGGGAAAAGTCTATGGCTACACCTTC.

The genes are TRBV18 and TRBJ1-6; D uncertain. CDR1 KGHSH and CDR2 LQKENI come from the germline V gene. V lost 3 bases to trimming and J lost 0 bases, with 15 bases between them. The CDR3 runs 18 residues. In DNA, the CDR3 is TGTGCCAGCTCACCGTTTACACCCCAGAGCTCCTATAATTCACCCCTCCACTTT. As protein: CASSPFTPQSSYNSPLHF.

As concerns this clone: Other DNA sequences in this sample translate to the same CDR3. The V and J genes are TRBV9 and TRBJ2-3; D call uncertain. Germline CDR1 is SGDLS and CDR2 is YYNGEE. The CDR3 is 15 amino acids. The V end lost 0 bases, the J end lost 0 bases, and 8 bases lay between the germline ends. The CDR3 region is CASSVGGRSTDTQYF. In DNA, the CDR3 is TGTGCCAGCAGCGTAGGTGGACGGAGCACAGATACGCAGTATTTT.

The genes are TRBV5-1 and TRBJ2-2, with D uncertain. Germline values: CDR1 SGHRS, CDR2 YFSETQ. The ends were cut back, 0 bases at V and 5 bases at J, with 11 bases in the middle. This CDR3 contains 15 residues. In DNA, the CDR3 is TGCGCCAGCAGCTTGGCCTTGTCTTGGACCGGGGAGCTGTTTTTT. It specifies CASSLALSWTGELFF.

V usage is TRBV15 and J usage is TRBJ1-2; D is undetermined. Per the germline V gene, CDR1 is LNHNV and CDR2 is YYDKDF (reference sequence). The CDR3 totals 14 residues. V lost 0 bases, J lost 6 bases, and 11 bases lay in between. CDR3 DNA sequence: TGTGCCACCAGCAGAGATAGGAGGGAAAATGGCTACACCTTC. Its translation: CATSRDRRENGYTF.

J is TRBJ2-3 and V is TRBV6-5; 8 nucleotides line up with TRBD1. CDR1 is MNHEY, CDR2 SVGAGI, per germline. This CDR3 contains 16 residues. V lost 0 bases and J lost 6; bases outside the gene matches: 8. The CDR3 nucleotides read TGTGCCAGCAGTTACTCGTCGGCAGGGGGCATGGATACGCAGTATTTT. Encoded protein: CASSYSSAGGMDTQYF.

The rearrangement uses TRBV2 and TRBJ2-1; D might be TRBD1 (6 bases). Germline V gene sequence: CDR1 SNHLY, CDR2 FYNNEI. Trimming removed 2 bases from V and 7 bases from J, with 12 bases in between. The CDR3 totals 14 residues. The DNA for the CDR3 is TGTGCCAGCAGTGAAAGTAGGGGGTTAAATGAGCAGTTCTTC. It translates to CASSESRGLNEQFF.

V gene TRBV7-9 combines with J gene TRBJ1-1; D gene ambiguous. The V and J ends lost 3 bases and 0 bases respectively, with 8 bases between them. The V gene's germline CDR1 is SEHNR and CDR2 FQNEAQ (reference sequence). This CDR3 comprises 14 residues. CDR3 DNA sequence: TGTGCCAGCAGCTTCGACCTCATGAACACTGAAGCTTTCTTT. It encodes CASSFDLMNTEAFF.

The chain has TRBV6-5 and TRBJ2-4, with TRBD1 matching 7 bases. CDR1 is MNHEY and CDR2 is SVGAGI in the germline V gene. There are 14 residues in the CDR3. Trimming removed 5 bases from V and 4 bases from J; junction bases left unmatched: 5. The CDR3 bases are TGTGCCAGCAGTATCGGACAGGTAAAAAACATTCAGTACTTC. Residues: CASSIGQVKNIQYF.

This clone was counted ten times or more. The chain carries TRBV4-1 and TRBJ1-2; possibly TRBD1 for D (5 bases). The CDR3 length is 12 residues. V lost 3 bases to trimming and J lost 8 bases, with 10 bases between them. Germline CDR1 reads MGHRA; CDR2 reads YSYEKL. The CDR3 region is CASSQSGWGYTF. CDR3 in DNA: TGCGCCAGCAGCCAGTCAGGGTGGGGCTACACCTTC.

The V gene is TRBV5-6, the J gene TRBJ2-7; no definite D call. Germline CDR1 SGHDT, CDR2 YYEEEE. The CDR3 runs to 12 residues. Trimming stripped 4 bases from V and 3 bases from J, with 8 bases between. In DNA form, the CDR3 reads TGTGCCAGCAGCCTACAGAACTACGAGCAGTACTTC. Encoded protein: CASSLQNYEQYF. The full variable domain, completed using reference TRBV5-6 and TRBJ2-7, is DAGVTQSPTHLIKTRGQQVTLRCSPKSGHDTVSWYQQALGQGPQFIFQYYEEEERQRGNFPDRFSGHQFPNYSSELNVNALLLGDSALYLCASSLQNYEQYFGPGTRLTVT.

The chain joins TRBV6-5 to TRBJ1-1, with D maybe TRBD1 (6 bases). V was clipped by 2 bases and J by 6 bases, with 13 bases between them. CDR3 size: 14 residues. Germline CDR1 MNHEY, CDR2 SVGAGI. The CDR3 reads CASSYPGVSAEAFF. CDR3 DNA sequence: TGTGCCAGCAGTTACCCAGGGGTGTCGGCTGAAGCTTTCTTT.